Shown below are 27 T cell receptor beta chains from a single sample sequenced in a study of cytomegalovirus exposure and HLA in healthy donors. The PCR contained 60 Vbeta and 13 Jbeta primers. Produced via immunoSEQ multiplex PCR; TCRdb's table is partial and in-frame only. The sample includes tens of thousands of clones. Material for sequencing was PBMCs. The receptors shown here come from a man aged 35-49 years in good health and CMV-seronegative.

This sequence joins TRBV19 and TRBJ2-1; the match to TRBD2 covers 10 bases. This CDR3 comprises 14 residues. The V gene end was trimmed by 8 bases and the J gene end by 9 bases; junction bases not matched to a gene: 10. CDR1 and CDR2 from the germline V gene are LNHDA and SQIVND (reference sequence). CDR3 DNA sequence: TGTGCCAGTCAGCGGGAGGGCCTTTGGGGTGAGCAGTTCTTC. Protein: CASQREGLWGEQFF.

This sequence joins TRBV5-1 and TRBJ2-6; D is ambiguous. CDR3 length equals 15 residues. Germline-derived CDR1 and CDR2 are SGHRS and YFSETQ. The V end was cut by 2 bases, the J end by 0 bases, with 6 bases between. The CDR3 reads CASSFGFSGANVLTF. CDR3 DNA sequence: TGCGCCAGCAGCTTCGGGTTCTCTGGGGCCAACGTCCTGACTTTC.

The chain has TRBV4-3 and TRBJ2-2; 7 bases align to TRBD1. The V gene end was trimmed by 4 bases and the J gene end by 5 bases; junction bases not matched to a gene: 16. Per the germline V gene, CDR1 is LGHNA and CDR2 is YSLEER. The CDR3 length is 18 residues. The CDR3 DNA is TGCGCCAGCAGCCCCAATCCGGGGTACAGGGGTATGACCGGGGAGCTGTTTTTT. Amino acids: CASSPNPGYRGMTGELFF.

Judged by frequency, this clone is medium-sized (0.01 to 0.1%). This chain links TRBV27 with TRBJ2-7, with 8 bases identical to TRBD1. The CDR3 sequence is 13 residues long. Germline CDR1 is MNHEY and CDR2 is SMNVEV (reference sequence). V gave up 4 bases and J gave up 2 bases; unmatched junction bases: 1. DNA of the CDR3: TGTGCCAGCAGTTGGGGACAGGCCTACGAGCAGTACTTC. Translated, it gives CASSWGQAYEQYF.

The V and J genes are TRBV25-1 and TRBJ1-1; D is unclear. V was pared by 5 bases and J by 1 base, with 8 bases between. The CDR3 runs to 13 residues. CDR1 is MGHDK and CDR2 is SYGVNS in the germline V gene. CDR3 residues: CASSLGSNTEAFF. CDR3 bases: TGTGCCAGCAGTTTGGGCTCGAACACTGAAGCTTTCTTT.

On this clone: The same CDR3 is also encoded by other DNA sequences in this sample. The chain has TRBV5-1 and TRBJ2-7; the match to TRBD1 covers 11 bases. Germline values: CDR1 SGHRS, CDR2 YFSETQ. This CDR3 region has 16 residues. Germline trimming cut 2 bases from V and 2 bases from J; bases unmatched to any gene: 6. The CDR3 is CASSLSPGQGAYEQYF. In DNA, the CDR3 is TGCGCCAGCAGCTTATCGCCGGGACAGGGGGCCTACGAGCAGTACTTC.

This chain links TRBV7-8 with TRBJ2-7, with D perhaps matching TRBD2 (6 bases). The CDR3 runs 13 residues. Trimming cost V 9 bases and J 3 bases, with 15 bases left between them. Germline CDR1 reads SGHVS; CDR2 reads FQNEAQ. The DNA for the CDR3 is TGTGCCAGTTCCTTGGCGGGGTACTACGAGCAGTACTTC. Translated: CASSLAGYYEQYF.

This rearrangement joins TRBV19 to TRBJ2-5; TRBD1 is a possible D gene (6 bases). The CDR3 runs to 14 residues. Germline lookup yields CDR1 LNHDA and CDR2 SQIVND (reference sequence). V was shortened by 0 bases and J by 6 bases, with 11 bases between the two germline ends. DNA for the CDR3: TGTGCCAGTAGTATAGAAGCAGGGGAAAAGACCCAGTACTTC. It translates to CASSIEAGEKTQYF. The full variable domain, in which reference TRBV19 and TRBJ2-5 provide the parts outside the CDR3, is DGGITQSPKYLFRKEGQNVTLSCEQNLNHDAMYWYRQDPGQGLRLIYYSQIVNDFQKGDIAEGYSVSREKKESFPLTVTSAQKNPTAFYLCASSIEAGEKTQYFGPGTRLLVL.

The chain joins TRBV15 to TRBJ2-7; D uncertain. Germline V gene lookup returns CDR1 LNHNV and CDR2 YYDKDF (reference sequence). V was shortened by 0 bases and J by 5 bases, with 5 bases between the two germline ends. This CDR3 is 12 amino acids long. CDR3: CATSRDFNEQYF. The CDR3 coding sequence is TGTGCCACCAGCAGAGATTTCAACGAGCAGTACTTC.

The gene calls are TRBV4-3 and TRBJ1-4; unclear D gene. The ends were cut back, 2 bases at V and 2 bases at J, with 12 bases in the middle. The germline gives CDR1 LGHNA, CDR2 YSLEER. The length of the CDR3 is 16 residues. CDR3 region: CASSQQRVSTNEKLFF. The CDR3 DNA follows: TGCGCCAGCAGCCAACAGAGGGTGTCGACTAATGAAAAACTGTTTTTT.

CDR3 in DNA: TGTGCCAGCAGCTTGGGGCAGAACACTGAAGCTTTCTTT. Protein sequence: CASSLGQNTEAFF. The V gene is TRBV7-7, the J gene TRBJ1-1, with D maybe TRBD1 (5 bases). Trimming shortened V by 3 bases and J by 1 base, and 6 bases separated the two germline ends. Germline lookup yields CDR1 SSHAT and CDR2 FNYEAQ (reference sequence). There are 13 residues in the CDR3.

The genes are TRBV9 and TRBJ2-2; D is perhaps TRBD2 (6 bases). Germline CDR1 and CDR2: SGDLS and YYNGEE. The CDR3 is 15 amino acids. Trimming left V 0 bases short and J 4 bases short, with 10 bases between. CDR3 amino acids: CASSVVGSITGELFF. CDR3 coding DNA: TGTGCCAGCAGCGTAGTCGGGAGCATCACCGGGGAGCTGTTTTTT.

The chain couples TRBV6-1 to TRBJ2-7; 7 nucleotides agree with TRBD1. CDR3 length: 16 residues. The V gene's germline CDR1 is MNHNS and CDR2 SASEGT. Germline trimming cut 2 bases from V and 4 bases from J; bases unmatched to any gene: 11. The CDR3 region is CASSELVGTALYEQYF. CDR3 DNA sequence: TGTGCCAGCAGTGAATTGGTCGGGACAGCCTTGTACGAGCAGTACTTC.

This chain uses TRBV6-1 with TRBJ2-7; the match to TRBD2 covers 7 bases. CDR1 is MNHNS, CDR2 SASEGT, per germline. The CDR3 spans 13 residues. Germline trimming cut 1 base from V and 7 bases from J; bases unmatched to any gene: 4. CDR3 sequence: CASSEGDYREQYF. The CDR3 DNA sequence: TGTGCCAGCAGTGAAGGGGACTACAGGGAGCAGTACTTC.

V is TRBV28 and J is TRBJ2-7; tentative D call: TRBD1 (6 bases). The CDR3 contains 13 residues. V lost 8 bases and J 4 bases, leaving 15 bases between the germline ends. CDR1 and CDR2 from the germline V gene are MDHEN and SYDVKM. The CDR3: CASSQGIRYEQYF. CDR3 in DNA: TGTGCCAGCTCCCAGGGGATTCGATACGAGCAGTACTTC.

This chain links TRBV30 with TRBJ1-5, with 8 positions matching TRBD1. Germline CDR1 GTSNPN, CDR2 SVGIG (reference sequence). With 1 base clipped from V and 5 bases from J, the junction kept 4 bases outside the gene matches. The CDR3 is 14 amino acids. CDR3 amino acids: CAWSEGTGDQPQHF. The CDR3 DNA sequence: TGTGCCTGGAGTGAGGGGACAGGCGATCAGCCCCAGCATTTT.

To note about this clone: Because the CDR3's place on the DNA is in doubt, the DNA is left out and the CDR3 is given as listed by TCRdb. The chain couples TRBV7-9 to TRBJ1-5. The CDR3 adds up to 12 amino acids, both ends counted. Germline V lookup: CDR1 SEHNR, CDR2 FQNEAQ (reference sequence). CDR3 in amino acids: CASSSSRQPQHF.

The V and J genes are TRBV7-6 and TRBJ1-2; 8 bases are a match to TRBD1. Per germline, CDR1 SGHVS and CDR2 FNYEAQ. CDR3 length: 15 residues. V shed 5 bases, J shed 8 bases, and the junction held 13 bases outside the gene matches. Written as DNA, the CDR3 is TGTGCCAGCAGCGAACTCGCTGGACAGGGAAGGGGCTACACCTTC. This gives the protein CASSELAGQGRGYTF.

CDR3 bases: TGTGCCTGGCTGGGGAGGGGCGCCGGGGAAAAACTGTTTTTT. Protein sequence: CAWLGRGAGEKLFF. The genes are TRBV30 and TRBJ1-4, with D possibly matching TRBD1 (5 bases). The CDR3 is 14 residues long. With 5 bases removed from V and 8 bases from J, the gap between germline ends came to 18 bases. CDR1 is GTSNPN and CDR2 is SVGIG in the germline V gene (reference sequence).

In DNA form, the CDR3 reads TGCGCCAGCAGCTTGTCGACGGGGACAGGGAGTCAGCCCCAGCATTTT. Translated: CASSLSTGTGSQPQHF. V gene TRBV5-1 combines with J gene TRBJ1-5; 9 bases fit TRBD1. This CDR3 comprises 16 residues. J gave up 6 bases and V 1 base, and 8 bases lay outside the gene matches. Looked up from germline, CDR1 is SGHRS and CDR2 is YFSETQ. The whole variable domain, remainder taken from reference TRBV5-1 and TRBJ1-5, is KAGVTQTPRYLIKTRGQQVTLSCSPISGHRSVSWYQQTPGQGLQFLFEYFSETQRNKGNFPGRFSGRQFSNSRSEMNVSTLELGDSALYLCASSLSTGTGSQPQHFGDGTRLSIL.

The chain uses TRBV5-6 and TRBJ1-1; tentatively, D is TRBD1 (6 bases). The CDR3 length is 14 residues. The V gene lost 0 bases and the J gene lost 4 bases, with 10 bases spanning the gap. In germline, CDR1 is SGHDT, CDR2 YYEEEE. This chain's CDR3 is CASSLGQGSTEAFF. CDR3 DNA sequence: TGTGCCAGCAGCTTGGGGCAGGGGAGCACTGAAGCTTTCTTT.

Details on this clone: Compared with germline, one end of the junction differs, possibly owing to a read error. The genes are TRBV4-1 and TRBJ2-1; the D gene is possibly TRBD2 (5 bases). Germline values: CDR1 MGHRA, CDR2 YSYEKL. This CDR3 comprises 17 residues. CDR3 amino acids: CASSPTSSGSSDNEQFF. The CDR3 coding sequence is TGCGCCAGCAGCCCGACGTCTTCGGGGAGCTCCGACAATGAGCAGTTCTTC.

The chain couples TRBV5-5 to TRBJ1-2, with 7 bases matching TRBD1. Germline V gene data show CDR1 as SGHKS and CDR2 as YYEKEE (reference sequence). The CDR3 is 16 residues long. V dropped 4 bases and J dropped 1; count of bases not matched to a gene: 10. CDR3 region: CASSIKTGRDNYGYTF. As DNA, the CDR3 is TGTGCCAGCAGCATAAAGACAGGGCGGGATAACTATGGCTACACCTTC.

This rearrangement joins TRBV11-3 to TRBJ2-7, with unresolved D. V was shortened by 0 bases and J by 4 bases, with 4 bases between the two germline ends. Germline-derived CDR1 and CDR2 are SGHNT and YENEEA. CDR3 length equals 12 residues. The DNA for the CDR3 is TGTGCCAGCAGCTTAGATCATTACGAGCAGTACTTC. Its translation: CASSLDHYEQYF. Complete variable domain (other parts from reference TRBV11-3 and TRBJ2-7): EAGVVQSPRYKIIEKKQPVAFWCNPISGHNTLYWYLQNLGQGPELLIRYENEEAVDDSQLPKDRFSAERLKGVDSTLKIQPAELGDSAVYLCASSLDHYEQYFGPGTRLTVT.

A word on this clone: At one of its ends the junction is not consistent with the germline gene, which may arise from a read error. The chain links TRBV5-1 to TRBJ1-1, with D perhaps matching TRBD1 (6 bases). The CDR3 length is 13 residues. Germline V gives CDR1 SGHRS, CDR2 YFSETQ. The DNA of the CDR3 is TGCGACAGCAGCACTCAAGGGGGCACTGAAGCTTTCTTT. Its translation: CDSSTQGGTEAFF.

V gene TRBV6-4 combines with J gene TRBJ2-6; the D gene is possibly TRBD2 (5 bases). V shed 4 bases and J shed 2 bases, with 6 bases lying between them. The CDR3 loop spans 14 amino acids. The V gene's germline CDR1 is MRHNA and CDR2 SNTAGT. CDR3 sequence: CASSALAGANVLTF. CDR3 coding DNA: TGTGCCAGCAGTGCACTAGCTGGGGCCAACGTCCTGACTTTC.

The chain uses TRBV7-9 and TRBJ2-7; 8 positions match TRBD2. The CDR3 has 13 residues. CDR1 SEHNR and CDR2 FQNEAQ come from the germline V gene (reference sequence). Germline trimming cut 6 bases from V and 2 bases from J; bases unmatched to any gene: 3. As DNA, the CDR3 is TGTGCCAGCAGGGAGGGACTAGCCTACGAGCAGTACTTC. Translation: CASREGLAYEQYF.